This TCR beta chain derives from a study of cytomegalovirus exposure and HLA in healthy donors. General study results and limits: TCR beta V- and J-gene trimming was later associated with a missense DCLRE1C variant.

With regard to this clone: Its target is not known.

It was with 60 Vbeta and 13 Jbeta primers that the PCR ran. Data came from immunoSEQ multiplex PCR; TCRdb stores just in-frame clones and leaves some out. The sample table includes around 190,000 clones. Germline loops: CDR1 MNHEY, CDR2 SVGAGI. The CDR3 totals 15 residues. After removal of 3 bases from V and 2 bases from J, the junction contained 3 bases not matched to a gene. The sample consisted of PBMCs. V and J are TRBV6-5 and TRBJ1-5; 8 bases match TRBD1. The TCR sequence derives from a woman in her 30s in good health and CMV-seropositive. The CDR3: CASSYLGQGNQPQHF. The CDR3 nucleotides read TGTGCCAGCAGTTATTTGGGACAGGGCAATCAGCCCCAGCATTTT.